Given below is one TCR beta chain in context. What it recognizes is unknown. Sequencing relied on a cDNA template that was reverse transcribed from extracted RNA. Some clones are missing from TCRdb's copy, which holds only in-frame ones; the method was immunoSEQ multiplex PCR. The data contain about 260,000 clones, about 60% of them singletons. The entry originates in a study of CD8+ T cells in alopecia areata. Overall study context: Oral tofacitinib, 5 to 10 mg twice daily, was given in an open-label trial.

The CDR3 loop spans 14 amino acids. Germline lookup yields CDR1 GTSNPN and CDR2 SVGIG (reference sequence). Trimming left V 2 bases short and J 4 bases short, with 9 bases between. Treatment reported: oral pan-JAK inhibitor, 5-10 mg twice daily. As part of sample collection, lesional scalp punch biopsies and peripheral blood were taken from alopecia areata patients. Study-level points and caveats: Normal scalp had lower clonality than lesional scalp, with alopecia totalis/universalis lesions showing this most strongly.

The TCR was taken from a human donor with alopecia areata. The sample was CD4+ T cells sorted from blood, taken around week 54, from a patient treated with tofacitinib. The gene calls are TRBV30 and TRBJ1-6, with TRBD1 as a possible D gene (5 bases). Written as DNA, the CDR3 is TGTGCCTGGAGTTTGAAGGGGTATAATTCACCCCTCCACTTT. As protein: CAWSLKGYNSPLHF.